One sample yielded the 27 T cell receptor beta chains listed below, sequenced in a study of T cell changes during pregnancy in multiple sclerosis. The repertoire was sequenced with immunoSEQ multiplex PCR; TCRdb's copy has only in-frame clones and lacks some. Found here are about 33,000 clones, around 90% of them singletons; the top ten hold roughly 2.8%. Sequencing used CD4+ T cells from peripheral blood mononuclear cells, obtained in the third trimester of pregnancy. These receptors came from a female donor in good health, enrolled as a control in a pregnancy study.

This chain uses TRBV7-2 with TRBJ1-3; 12 bases are shared with TRBD1. The V gene end was trimmed by 4 bases and the J gene end by 1 base; junction bases not matched to a gene: 2. CDR3 length: 16 residues. Germline CDR1 SGHTA, CDR2 FQGNSA. This CDR3 reads CASSWGQGASGNTIYF. In nucleotides, the CDR3 is TGTGCCAGCAGCTGGGGACAGGGGGCATCTGGAAACACCATATATTTT.

J is TRBJ1-4 and V is TRBV6-6; unclear D gene. V lost 0 bases, J lost 4 bases, and 9 bases lay in between. CDR1 and CDR2 (germline): MNHNY, SVGAGI (reference sequence). This CDR3 contains 15 residues. As DNA, the CDR3 is TGTGCCAGCAGTTACTCGGCGGCGGGTAATGAAAAACTGTTTTTT. Translating it yields CASSYSAAGNEKLFF.

The rearrangement joins TRBV5-4 to TRBJ2-3; TRBD2 matches at 13 bases. The CDR3 loop spans 16 amino acids. Germline V gene lookup returns CDR1 SGHNT and CDR2 YYREEE (reference sequence). Unmatched junction bases numbered 5, after V lost 5 bases and J lost 2 bases. The CDR3, as DNA: TGTGCCAGCAGTTTGACTAGCGGGGGGCCCACAGATACGCAGTATTTT. Residues: CASSLTSGGPTDTQYF.

J is TRBJ1-1 and V is TRBV7-2; TRBD1 agrees at 7 bases. The CDR3 extends over 14 amino acids. Looked up from germline, CDR1 is SGHTA and CDR2 is FQGNSA. V was pared by 5 bases and J by 0 bases, with 3 bases of the junction left unmatched. This CDR3 reads CASSERGLNTEAFF. The CDR3 DNA sequence: TGTGCCAGCAGCGAGAGGGGGCTGAACACTGAAGCTTTCTTT.

J is TRBJ2-1 and V is TRBV7-3; TRBD1 matches at 12 bases. The CDR3 has 16 amino acids. Trimming cost V 1 base and J 5 bases; bases outside gene matches: 3. CDR1 is SGHTA, CDR2 FQGTGA, per germline. CDR3 in DNA: TGTGCCAGCAGCTTAAGTGGGACAGGGGGCCACAATGAGCAGTTCTTC. It codes for CASSLSGTGGHNEQFF.

This clone was recorded only once. The chain has TRBV18 and TRBJ1-2; D ambiguous. CDR3 length equals 12 residues. Trimming pared 5 bases from V and 5 bases from J, leaving 9 bases between. The germline CDR1 and CDR2 sequences are KGHSH and LQKENI. In DNA, the CDR3 is TGTGCCAGCTCAGCAAACATGTATGGCTACACCTTC. Translating it yields CASSANMYGYTF.

This clone was detected only once. This chain uses TRBV4-2 with TRBJ2-2, with no clear D. V was shortened by 0 bases and J by 4 bases, with 6 bases between the two germline ends. The CDR3 has 14 residues. Germline CDR1 and CDR2: LGHNA and YNFKEQ. The CDR3 reads CASSQERATGELFF. The CDR3 nucleotides read TGTGCCAGCAGCCAAGAGCGTGCCACCGGGGAGCTGTTTTTT.

Written as DNA, the CDR3 is TGTGCCAGCAGTTTAGGCAGGGCGGATACTGAAGCTTTCTTT. It is translated as CASSLGRADTEAFF. The chain uses TRBV28 and TRBJ1-1, with a tentative D call TRBD1 (5 bases). CDR3 length equals 14 residues. V was pared by 2 bases and J by 5 bases, with 12 bases between. CDR1 is MDHEN and CDR2 is SYDVKM in the germline V gene.

CDR3 protein: CASSQLAGGIAGELFF. For the CDR3, the DNA is TGTGCCAGTAGTCAATTAGCGGGGGGAATCGCCGGGGAGCTGTTTTTT. The chain joins TRBV19 to TRBJ2-2; 10 positions match TRBD2. The trim removed 5 bases at V and 6 bases at J, leaving 9 bases unmatched. Germline V gives CDR1 LNHDA, CDR2 SQIVND (reference sequence). This CDR3 is built from 16 residues. Together with reference TRBV19 and TRBJ2-2, the CDR3 gives the full variable domain: DGGITQSPKYLFRKEGQNVTLSCEQNLNHDAMYWYRQDPGQGLRLIYYSQIVNDFQKGDIAEGYSVSREKKESFPLTVTSAQKNPTAFYLCASSQLAGGIAGELFFGEGSRLTVL.

This chain joins TRBV27 and TRBJ2-5; the match to TRBD2 covers 14 bases. The CDR3 loop spans 16 amino acids. Germline V CDR1 and CDR2: MNHEY, SMNVEV (reference sequence). V lost 5 bases, J lost 4 bases, and 6 bases stayed unmatched. The CDR3 here is CASSPTSGRVLETQYF. The CDR3 DNA is TGTGCCAGCAGTCCGACTAGCGGGAGGGTATTAGAGACCCAGTACTTC.

The gene calls are TRBV6-6 and TRBJ2-7, with D possibly TRBD2 on 6 matching bases. Germline CDR1 and CDR2: MNHNY and SVGAGI (reference sequence). The CDR3 loop spans 15 amino acids. V was pared by 9 bases and J by 0 bases, with 18 bases between. CDR3 coding DNA: TGTGCCAGTGACGGGGGTGGGGGAGGCTCCTACGAGCAGTACTTC. Translating it yields CASDGGGGGSYEQYF.

J is TRBJ1-2 and V is TRBV18, with a weak D call TRBD1 (6 bases). The CDR3 spans 15 residues. CDR1 is KGHSH and CDR2 is LQKENI in the germline V gene. Trimming pared 1 base from V and 3 bases from J, leaving 12 bases between. In nucleotides, the CDR3 is TGTGCCAGCTCACCACAGCCGAAGGGGGACTATGGCTACACCTTC. Its protein product is CASSPQPKGDYGYTF.

This chain joins TRBV29-1 and TRBJ2-6, with D possibly TRBD1 on 6 matching bases. The germline V gene has CDR1 SQVTM and CDR2 ANQGSEA. The length of the CDR3 is 14 residues. The ends were cut back, 6 bases at V and 0 bases at J, with 9 bases in the middle. CDR3 region: CSVDSSSGANVLTF. For the CDR3, the DNA is TGCAGCGTGGACAGCAGCTCTGGGGCCAACGTCCTGACTTTC.

CDR3: CASSPALAGDEQFF. Written as DNA, the CDR3 is TGTGCCAGCTCACCGGCACTAGCGGGAGATGAGCAGTTCTTC. The rearrangement links TRBV18 to TRBJ2-1; 11 bases line up with TRBD2. The CDR3 sequence is 14 residues long. Germline V gene lookup returns CDR1 KGHSH and CDR2 LQKENI. Trimming removed 3 bases from V and 8 bases from J; junction bases left unmatched: 3.

The gene calls are TRBV19 and TRBJ2-4, with D possibly being TRBD2 (6 bases). Germline V lookup: CDR1 LNHDA, CDR2 SQIVND (reference sequence). Deletions cut 6 bases from V and 6 bases from J, with 15 bases between. The CDR3 runs 14 residues. CDR3 DNA: TGTGCCAGTAGGGAGGGCGCATCGACAAACATTCAGTACTTC. This gives the protein CASREGASTNIQYF.

The chain has TRBV29-1 and TRBJ2-3, with 10 positions matching TRBD2. Germline CDR1 SQVTM, CDR2 ANQGSEA. This CDR3 spans 13 amino acids. The trim removed 6 bases at V and 2 bases at J, leaving 2 bases unmatched. The CDR3 region has the DNA TGCAGCGTGAGCGGGAGGGCCACAGATACGCAGTATTTT. Protein sequence: CSVSGRATDTQYF.

This sequence joins TRBV4-1 and TRBJ2-5; maybe TRBD1 (6 bases). The ends were cut back, 5 bases at V and 2 bases at J, with 24 bases in the middle. The CDR3 loop spans 18 amino acids. CDR1 and CDR2 (germline): MGHRA, YSYEKL. Written as DNA, the CDR3 is TGCGCCAGCAGCAACCCCACCGTCAGGGGCCCCTTACAAGAGACCCAGTACTTC. This encodes CASSNPTVRGPLQETQYF.

The rearrangement links TRBV19 to TRBJ2-3, with TRBD1 identical over 10 bases. Germline V gene lookup returns CDR1 LNHDA and CDR2 SQIVND (reference sequence). V lost 5 bases and J lost 6; bases outside the gene matches: 8. The CDR3 length is 15 residues. The chain's CDR3 is CASSSVGTGADTQYF. The CDR3, as DNA: TGTGCCAGTAGTTCCGTCGGGACAGGGGCGGATACGCAGTATTTT.

CDR3 amino acids: CAWIEDRGNSPLHF. The DNA for the CDR3 is TGTGCCTGGATTGAGGACAGGGGTAATTCACCCCTCCACTTT. The chain couples TRBV30 to TRBJ1-6; 9 bases are a match to TRBD1. The V gene's germline CDR1 is GTSNPN and CDR2 SVGIG (reference sequence). J lost 6 bases, V lost 4 bases, and 4 bases had no gene match. The CDR3 extends over 14 amino acids.

V usage is TRBV6-5 and J usage is TRBJ1-4, with TRBD1 matching over 9 bases. This CDR3 is built from 15 residues. J was trimmed by 8 bases and V by 7 bases; bases with no gene match: 11. Germline-derived CDR1 and CDR2 are MNHEY and SVGAGI. In nucleotides, the CDR3 is TGTGCCAGCAATTCCGCGGGACAGGGTGTGGAAAAACTGTTTTTT. This gives the protein CASNSAGQGVEKLFF.

The rearrangement links TRBV11-1 to TRBJ1-2, with D possibly matching TRBD1 (5 bases). This CDR3 is 15 amino acids long. Germline CDR1 and CDR2: SGHAT and FQDESV (reference sequence). The V gene lost 5 bases and the J gene lost 3 bases, with 16 bases spanning the gap. The CDR3 sequence is CASSISGNPYYGYTF. DNA for the CDR3: TGTGCCAGCAGCATATCAGGGAATCCTTACTATGGCTACACCTTC.

This sequence joins TRBV19 and TRBJ2-7, with D possibly TRBD1 on 6 matching bases. CDR1 LNHDA and CDR2 SQIVND come from the germline V gene (reference sequence). V lost 6 bases and J lost 3, with 15 bases in between. The CDR3 length is 14 residues. The CDR3 nucleotides are TGTGCCAGTAGGCCGGGACACGCGAACTACGAGCAGTACTTC. Its protein product is CASRPGHANYEQYF.

The chain recombines TRBV28 with TRBJ1-2, with D perhaps TRBD1 (6 bases). V was cut by 8 bases and J by 3 bases, with 10 bases left in between. There are 12 residues in the CDR3. Per the germline V gene, CDR1 is MDHEN and CDR2 is SYDVKM. The CDR3 sequence is CASGGQYYGYTF. DNA of the CDR3: TGTGCCAGCGGGGGACAATACTATGGCTACACCTTC.

V usage is TRBV10-3 and J usage is TRBJ2-3, with 9 bases lining up with TRBD2. In germline, CDR1 is ENHRY, CDR2 SYGVKD. V shed 8 bases and J 2 bases; nucleotides not matched to a gene: 5. The CDR3 sequence is 14 residues long. CDR3 protein: CAIGSSGDTDTQYF. CDR3 nucleotide sequence: TGTGCCATCGGTTCTAGCGGGGACACAGATACGCAGTATTTT.

V is TRBV6-6 and J is TRBJ1-2; 10 bases fit TRBD1. The V segment lost 5 bases and the J segment 5 bases; nucleotides outside the gene matches: 5. CDR1 is MNHNY and CDR2 is SVGAGI in the germline V gene (reference sequence). The CDR3 sequence is 14 residues long. This CDR3 is CASSPRDRGYGYTF. CDR3 sequence (DNA): TGTGCCAGCAGTCCCCGGGACAGGGGATATGGCTACACCTTC.

This chain connects TRBV5-6 to TRBJ1-2; D is unresolved. V was pared by 3 bases and J by 2 bases, with 8 bases between. The CDR3 is 13 amino acids. Germline V gene sequence: CDR1 SGHDT, CDR2 YYEEEE. The CDR3: CASSSSFNYGYTF. In DNA form, the CDR3 reads TGTGCCAGCAGCTCCTCGTTCAACTATGGCTACACCTTC.

The V and J genes are TRBV28 and TRBJ1-1; D may be TRBD1 (5 bases). CDR3 size: 19 residues. V lost 6 bases and J lost 1, with 27 bases in between. The germline CDR1 and CDR2 sequences are MDHEN and SYDVKM. DNA for the CDR3: TGTGCCAGCAGGCTTAATTTAATATTTAAAGTGACAGAGAACACTGAAGCTTTCTTT. It codes for CASRLNLIFKVTENTEAFF.